Following are 20 T cell receptor beta chains from one sample sequenced in a study of blood T cell repertoires in COVID-19. This table comes from immunoSEQ multiplex PCR, and its TCRdb copy is limited to in-frame clones, with some not included. This sample has about 140,000 clones, with 80% to 85% found just once. Sequencing was done on a sample of peripheral blood. These TCRs come from a human donor in a cohort sampled during active COVID-19.

The chain is built from TRBV19 and TRBJ2-3; tentative D call: TRBD1 (5 bases). There are 15 residues in the CDR3. CDR1 and CDR2 (germline): LNHDA, SQIVND (reference sequence). Trimming cost V 5 bases and J 1 base, with 13 bases left between them. The CDR3 loop reads CASSVQGGRTDTQYF. In DNA, the CDR3 is TGTGCCAGTAGTGTCCAGGGCGGCCGCACAGATACGCAGTATTTT.

The chain recombines TRBV5-1 with TRBJ1-1; the D gene is possibly TRBD1 (6 bases). V was shortened by 4 bases and J by 7 bases, with 11 bases between the two germline ends. This CDR3 has 12 amino acids. Germline CDR1 SGHRS, CDR2 YFSETQ. The CDR3 DNA reads TGCGCCAGCAGCGAGGGACACCGTGAAGCTTTCTTT. Translation: CASSEGHREAFF.

The CDR3 DNA sequence: TGTGCCAGCAGCAGGCGACTAGCGGGGGTCCTCTCCTACGAGCAGTACTTC. Translating gives CASSRRLAGVLSYEQYF. The V and J genes are TRBV3-1 (or the pseudogene TRBV3-2) and TRBJ2-7, with 12 bases fitting TRBD2. The CDR3 sequence is 17 residues long. Germline V gene data show CDR1 as LGHDT and CDR2 as YNNKEL (reference sequence). J was trimmed by 0 bases and V by 5 bases; bases with no gene match: 8.

The table lists this clone with a few counts. The chain employs TRBV27 and TRBJ1-5; a possible D gene is TRBD1 (5 bases). Germline V CDR1 and CDR2: MNHEY, SMNVEV (reference sequence). The CDR3 contains 15 residues. Trimming shortened V by 4 bases and J by 3 bases, and 13 bases separated the two germline ends. As DNA, the CDR3 is TGTGCCAGCAGTTCTAAGGGGCCAAACAATCAGCCCCAGCATTTT. It yields the protein CASSSKGPNNQPQHF.

The chain joins TRBV25-1 to TRBJ1-1; TRBD1 aligns across 8 bases. J gave up 10 bases and V 4 bases, and 8 bases lay outside the gene matches. This CDR3 spans 13 amino acids. CDR1 and CDR2 from the germline V gene are MGHDK and SYGVNS. CDR3: CASSVTGTGRAFF. CDR3 nucleotide sequence: TGTGCCAGCAGTGTTACCGGGACAGGCAGAGCTTTCTTT.

The chain couples TRBV5-1 to TRBJ2-5; 9 nucleotides match TRBD2. With V trimmed by 0 bases and J by 3 bases, 3 bases remained unmatched. CDR1 and CDR2 from the germline V gene are SGHRS and YFSETQ. The CDR3 sequence is 15 residues long. The CDR3 loop is CASSLGLAEKETQYF. CDR3 coding DNA: TGCGCCAGCAGCTTGGGACTAGCGGAGAAAGAGACCCAGTACTTC.

The rearrangement links TRBV5-1 to TRBJ2-3, with 8 bases lining up with TRBD2. Germline V lookup: CDR1 SGHRS, CDR2 YFSETQ. After removal of 4 bases from V and 2 bases from J, the junction contained 9 bases not matched to a gene. The CDR3 is 16 residues long. CDR3 amino acids: CASSVELAVPTDTQYF. The CDR3 DNA follows: TGCGCCAGCAGCGTCGAACTAGCGGTCCCCACAGATACGCAGTATTTT.

The chain links TRBV19 to TRBJ1-1, with 7 bases aligning to TRBD1. CDR1 is LNHDA and CDR2 is SQIVND in the germline V gene (reference sequence). The CDR3 loop spans 16 amino acids. Trimming took 1 base from V and 9 from J; bases not matched to a gene: 14. This chain's CDR3 is CASSIVYQGTVTQAFF. CDR3 nucleotides: TGTGCCAGTAGTATAGTGTATCAAGGGACAGTCACACAAGCTTTCTTT. Full variable domain (outside the CDR3, taken from reference TRBV19 and TRBJ1-1): DGGITQSPKYLFRKEGQNVTLSCEQNLNHDAMYWYRQDPGQGLRLIYYSQIVNDFQKGDIAEGYSVSREKKESFPLTVTSAQKNPTAFYLCASSIVYQGTVTQAFFGQGTRLTVV.

This clone has only one observation. The chain joins TRBV5-5 to TRBJ1-3; D gene ambiguous. The CDR3 runs 14 residues. V was clipped by 2 bases and J by 0 bases, with 6 bases between them. The germline V gene encodes CDR1 SGHKS and CDR2 YYEKEE (reference sequence). CDR3 in amino acids: CASSLAGSGNTIYF. In DNA form, the CDR3 reads TGTGCCAGCAGCTTAGCAGGCTCTGGAAACACCATATATTTT. The variable domain in full, completed from reference TRBV5-5 and TRBJ1-3, reads DAGVTQSPTHLIKTRGQQVTLRCSPISGHKSVSWYQQVLGQGPQFIFQYYEKEERGRGNFPDRFSARQFPNYSSELNVNALLLGDSALYLCASSLAGSGNTIYFGEGSWLTVV.

This clone was detected once. The chain couples TRBV5-6 to TRBJ1-3, with TRBD1 matching over 10 bases. The CDR3 length is 16 residues. With V trimmed by 4 bases and J by 2 bases, 6 bases remained unmatched. Looked up from germline, CDR1 is SGHDT and CDR2 is YYEEEE. CDR3 protein: CASSTGTGEPGNTIYF. DNA for the CDR3: TGTGCCAGCAGCACCGGGACAGGGGAACCTGGAAACACCATATATTTT.

The V call is TRBV6-5, the J call TRBJ2-7; D gene uncertain. Trimming cost V 2 bases and J 11 bases, with 13 bases left between them. Germline CDR1 is MNHEY and CDR2 is SVGAGI. This CDR3 spans 12 amino acids. The CDR3 sequence is CASSYGGLTEYF. The CDR3 DNA sequence: TGTGCCAGCAGTTACGGCGGCCTTACGGAGTACTTC.

The chain combines TRBV18 with TRBJ1-2, with D uncertain. This CDR3 has 15 amino acids. From germline, CDR1 is KGHSH and CDR2 LQKENI. Between the trimmed V and J ends, which lost 6 bases and 2 bases, there was a span of 16 bases. In nucleotides, the CDR3 is TGTGCCAGCTCTCGATTCAATGGGGAGAACTATGGCTACACCTTC. Encoded protein: CASSRFNGENYGYTF.

V is TRBV7-9 and J is TRBJ1-5; D may be TRBD1 (6 bases). There are 14 residues in the CDR3. The V end was cut by 4 bases, the J end by 1 base, with 8 bases between. CDR1 is SEHNR, CDR2 FQNEAQ, per germline (reference sequence). The DNA of the CDR3 is TGTGCCAGCAGCTCCGACAGGAGCAATCAGCCCCAGCATTTT. It encodes CASSSDRSNQPQHF.

The chain combines TRBV19 with TRBJ2-3; weak D call: TRBD2 (6 bases). CDR3 length equals 12 residues. Trimming left V 5 bases short and J 10 bases short, with 13 bases between. Per the germline V gene, CDR1 is LNHDA and CDR2 is SQIVND (reference sequence). The CDR3 reads CASSAGLHAQYF. The CDR3 DNA sequence: TGTGCCAGTAGTGCGGGACTCCACGCGCAGTATTTT. The full variable domain, in which reference TRBV19 and TRBJ2-3 provide the parts outside the CDR3, is DGGITQSPKYLFRKEGQNVTLSCEQNLNHDAMYWYRQDPGQGLRLIYYSQIVNDFQKGDIAEGYSVSREKKESFPLTVTSAQKNPTAFYLCASSAGLHAQYFGPGTRLTVL.

The CDR3 DNA is TGTGCCAGCAGCGATCGGGACAGGGGGGGTGCTTTCTTT. It is translated as CASSDRDRGGAFF. This chain joins TRBV6-2 or TRBV6-3 and TRBJ1-1; 11 bases line up with TRBD1. With V trimmed by 6 bases and J by 11 bases, 8 bases remained unmatched. From germline, CDR1 is MNHEY and CDR2 SVGEGT. The CDR3 is made up of 13 amino acids.

This chain joins TRBV29-1 and TRBJ1-1; no definite D call. The germline V and J ends were trimmed by 7 bases and 1 base, with 4 bases remaining between them. The CDR3 runs to 10 residues. Germline V gives CDR1 SQVTM, CDR2 ANQGSEA. CDR3: CSGENTEAFF. As DNA, the CDR3 is TGCAGCGGAGAGAACACTGAAGCTTTCTTT.

The rearrangement links TRBV29-1 to TRBJ2-5; D gene ambiguous. CDR3 length equals 12 residues. Germline lookup yields CDR1 SQVTM and CDR2 ANQGSEA. V lost 4 bases and J lost 5, with 11 bases in between. CDR3 region: CSVGRFGETQYF. The CDR3 DNA reads as TGCAGCGTTGGTAGATTCGGGGAGACCCAGTACTTC. Together with reference TRBV29-1 and TRBJ2-5, the CDR3 gives the full variable domain: SAVISQKPSRDICQRGTSLTIQCQVDSQVTMMFWYRQQPGQSLTLIATANQGSEATYESGFVIDKFPISRPNLTFSTLTVSNMSPEDSSIYLCSVGRFGETQYFGPGTRLLVL.

The J gene is TRBJ1-5, the V gene TRBV4-1; D might be TRBD1 (5 bases). From germline, CDR1 is MGHRA and CDR2 YSYEKL. Trimming cost V 2 bases and J 9 bases, with 14 bases left between them. The CDR3 loop spans 14 amino acids. The CDR3 coding sequence is TGCGCCAGCAGCCAACGGTACGGGAGGGGGCCCCAGCATTTT. Amino acids: CASSQRYGRGPQHF.

V gene TRBV6-5 combines with J gene TRBJ2-2, with D maybe TRBD1 (5 bases). The CDR3 sequence is 15 residues long. V dropped 6 bases and J dropped 2 bases, with 13 bases sitting between them. Germline CDR1 is MNHEY and CDR2 is SVGAGI. Here the CDR3 reads CASRDTLRNTGELFF. The CDR3 bases are TGTGCCAGCAGGGACACTCTAAGAAACACCGGGGAGCTGTTTTTT.

V is TRBV3-1 (or the pseudogene TRBV3-2) and J is TRBJ1-2, with D unclear. This CDR3 spans 14 amino acids. Germline V gene data show CDR1 as LGHDT and CDR2 as YNNKEL (reference sequence). V lost 0 bases and J lost 8, with 13 bases in between. The CDR3 loop is CASSQDNSGLGYTF. CDR3 coding DNA: TGTGCCAGCAGCCAAGACAATTCGGGGTTAGGCTACACCTTC.